The next 23 T cell receptor beta chains were all read from a single sample in a study of T-cell memory formation after mild COVID-19. TCRdb fed the 5' RACE reads into MiXCR, producing one record per CDR3 protein. The sample contains 250,000 or so distinct CDR3 sequences, under 20% of which appear only once. Sequencing was carried out using PBMCs or a T cell subset sorted from them (not recorded which). The receptor set was obtained from a man between 18 and 35 years old who had mild COVID-19 (a few samples of this study predate the infection). Cell type and time point are not known.

J is TRBJ1-1 and V is TRBV6-1, with D possibly matching TRBD1 (6 bases). Trimming stripped 2 bases from V and 4 bases from J, with 11 bases between. This CDR3 has 14 residues. Germline CDR1 and CDR2: MNHNS and SASEGT. CDR3 coding DNA: TGTGCCAGCAGTGAATTCAGGGGCCTCACTGAAGCTTTCTTT. Translated: CASSEFRGLTEAFF.

The chain joins TRBV3-1 to TRBJ2-7; a possible D gene is TRBD1 (5 bases). V shed 4 bases and J shed 1 base, with 11 bases lying between them. Germline V gives CDR1 LGHDT, CDR2 YNNKEL (reference sequence). The CDR3 extends over 14 amino acids. CDR3 sequence reads: CASSLIGHSYEQYF. As DNA, the CDR3 is TGTGCCAGCAGCCTCATAGGACATTCCTACGAGCAGTACTTC.

V is TRBV5-1 and J is TRBJ1-5; D possibly corresponds to TRBD1 (6 bases). Deletions cut 0 bases from V and 7 bases from J, with 14 bases between. This CDR3 is built from 15 residues. Germline CDR1 reads SGHRS; CDR2 reads YFSETQ. The CDR3 nucleotides are TGCGCCAGCAGCTTGGGAGGGGGGGCTGAGCAGCCCCAGCATTTT. Its translation is CASSLGGGAEQPQHF.

V is TRBV15 and J is TRBJ1-5; 8 nucleotides match TRBD1. Losses at the gene ends were 0 bases for V and 7 bases for J; bases not matched to a gene: 2. The CDR3 consists of 14 residues. The germline V gene encodes CDR1 LNHNV and CDR2 YYDKDF (reference sequence). The DNA for the CDR3 is TGTGCCACCAGCAGAGAGACAGGGGTCCAGCCCCAGCATTTT. Translating gives CATSRETGVQPQHF.

The table lists this clonotype with a count of one. The chain uses TRBV7-2 and TRBJ2-7; weak D call: TRBD2 (6 bases). The CDR3 covers 14 residues. The V end lost 3 bases, the J end lost 6 bases, and 15 bases lay between the germline ends. Germline V gene lookup returns CDR1 SGHTA and CDR2 FQGNSA. In nucleotides, the CDR3 is TGTGCCAGCAGCTTCGCCGCCGGGGGTGGCGAGCAGTACGTC. Protein sequence: CASSFAAGGGEQYV.

The rearrangement uses TRBV6-2 or TRBV6-3 and TRBJ2-7, with D perhaps matching TRBD2 (6 bases). The germline gives CDR1 MNHEY, CDR2 SVGEGT. Trimming cost V 5 bases and J 2 bases, with 13 bases left between them. This CDR3 has 14 residues. As DNA, the CDR3 is TGTGCCAGCAGTACCTTAGCGGCCACCTACGAGCAGTACTTC. This translates into CASSTLAATYEQYF.

The CDR3 nucleotides are TGTGCCAGCAGCTTGGCAGGGGGTTTAGGGGTCCTGCCCACAGATACGCAGTATTTT. This translates into CASSLAGGLGVLPTDTQYF. The V gene is TRBV5-5, the J gene TRBJ2-3, with 7 bases lining up with TRBD1. This CDR3 comprises 19 residues. Per germline, CDR1 SGHKS and CDR2 YYEKEE (reference sequence). V lost 0 bases to trimming and J lost 2 bases; unmatched junction nucleotides: 15.

This clonotype was seen a few times. The rearrangement uses TRBV5-1 and TRBJ2-3; D may be TRBD1 (5 bases). Germline CDR1 is SGHRS and CDR2 is YFSETQ. V was shortened by 3 bases and J by 6 bases, with 14 bases between the two germline ends. The CDR3 has 14 amino acids. CDR3 region: CASSSDSPPDTQYF. In DNA, the CDR3 is TGCGCCAGCAGCTCCGACAGCCCCCCGGATACGCAGTATTTT.

This clonotype was found a few times. The genes are TRBV24-1 and TRBJ2-3; no firm D call. This CDR3 contains 13 residues. In germline, CDR1 is KGHDR, CDR2 SFDVKD. Deletions cut 3 bases from V and 6 bases from J, with 9 bases between. The CDR3 here is CATSDLDGDTQYF. CDR3 in DNA: TGTGCCACCAGTGATCTCGACGGGGATACGCAGTATTTT.

The table lists this clonotype with a few counts. The rearrangement joins TRBV4-1 to TRBJ1-1; TRBD1 might be the D (6 bases). This CDR3 contains 15 residues. CDR1 is MGHRA, CDR2 YSYEKL, per germline. V shed 0 bases and J shed 1 base, with 9 bases lying between them. The CDR3 DNA is TGCGCCAGCAGCCAAGATGAGGGACAGAACACTGAAGCTTTCTTT. It is translated as CASSQDEGQNTEAFF.

This clonotype turned up a few times. The rearrangement links TRBV3-1 to TRBJ2-7, with D perhaps matching TRBD2 (5 bases). The CDR3 is 13 amino acids. The V end was cut by 2 bases, the J end by 7 bases, with 12 bases between. CDR1 and CDR2 from the germline V gene are LGHDT and YNNKEL (reference sequence). The CDR3 DNA sequence: TGTGCCAGCAGCCAATGGGGAACGGGGGAGCAGTACTTC. Translated, it gives CASSQWGTGEQYF.

V gene TRBV20-1 combines with J gene TRBJ1-1; 8 bases match TRBD1. V shed 8 bases, J shed 7 bases, and the junction held 15 bases outside the gene matches. Germline CDR1 reads DFQATT; CDR2 reads SNEGSKA (reference sequence). The CDR3 is 14 residues long. Here the CDR3 DNA reads TGCAGTCCGACCGTGAGTCAGGGGGCAGGTGAAGCTTTCTTT. Encoded protein: CSPTVSQGAGEAFF.

This clonotype appeared a few times. The V call is TRBV5-1, the J call TRBJ2-2; 8 nucleotides line up with TRBD1. The CDR3 runs to 15 residues. Germline values: CDR1 SGHRS, CDR2 YFSETQ. Losses at the gene ends were 1 base for V and 5 bases for J; bases not matched to a gene: 4. The CDR3 loop reads CASSLYQGATGELFF. The DNA of the CDR3 is TGCGCCAGCAGCTTGTACCAGGGGGCTACCGGGGAGCTGTTTTTT.

Only a few counts were recorded for this clonotype. CDR3: CASSPGTNNEQFF. The CDR3 nucleotides are TGTGCCAGCAGCCCGGGGACCAACAATGAGCAGTTCTTC. V usage is TRBV18 and J usage is TRBJ2-1; D possibly matches TRBD1 or TRBD2 (5 bases each). The CDR3 length is 13 residues. The germline V gene encodes CDR1 KGHSH and CDR2 LQKENI. Trimming cost V 8 bases and J 5 bases, with 13 bases left between them. Looking up the rest from reference TRBV18 and TRBJ2-1 gives the full variable domain: NAGVMQNPRHLVRRRGQEARLRCSPMKGHSHVYWYRQLPEEGLKFMVYLQKENIIDESGMPKERFSAEFPKEGPSILRIQQVVRGDSAAYFCASSPGTNNEQFFGPGTRLTVL.

The chain combines TRBV9 with TRBJ2-3; 11 positions agree with TRBD2. The trim removed 2 bases at V and 6 bases at J, leaving 8 bases unmatched. From germline, CDR1 is SGDLS and CDR2 YYNGEE. This CDR3 has 16 residues. Here the CDR3 reads CASSVFSGGAADTQYF. The DNA of the CDR3 is TGTGCCAGCAGCGTCTTTAGCGGGGGGGCCGCGGATACGCAGTATTTT.

This clonotype was observed a handful of times. V and J are TRBV5-1 and TRBJ2-5; D is unclear. Trimming removed 0 bases from V and 4 bases from J, with 7 bases in between. The CDR3 length is 13 residues. Germline-derived CDR1 and CDR2 are SGHRS and YFSETQ. CDR3 loop: CASSLGEAETQYF. The CDR3 DNA sequence: TGCGCCAGCAGCTTGGGAGAAGCAGAGACCCAGTACTTC.

This clonotype is labeled medium-sized (0.01 to 0.1%). CDR3 sequence reads: CASSQPPGGPNTGELFF. The DNA of the CDR3 is TGCGCCAGCAGCCAGCCTCCAGGGGGTCCGAACACCGGGGAGCTGTTTTTT. The rearrangement joins TRBV4-1 to TRBJ2-2; 7 nucleotides agree with TRBD1. This CDR3 has 17 residues. In germline, CDR1 is MGHRA, CDR2 YSYEKL. The V segment lost 3 bases and the J segment 0 bases; nucleotides outside the gene matches: 7.

In DNA form, the CDR3 reads TGCGCCAGCAGCTTGCAGGATCCTCGCACAGATACGCAGTATTTT. Amino acid sequence: CASSLQDPRTDTQYF. The rearrangement joins TRBV5-1 to TRBJ2-3; D remains unclear. Trimming shortened V by 1 base and J by 1 base, and 10 bases separated the two germline ends. The CDR3 loop spans 15 amino acids. CDR1 SGHRS and CDR2 YFSETQ come from the germline V gene.

The chain joins TRBV5-4 to TRBJ2-2; 8 bases are shared with TRBD2. Germline-derived CDR1 and CDR2 are SGHNT and YYREEE (reference sequence). The CDR3 contains 13 residues. J gave up 5 bases and V 7 bases, and 4 bases lay outside the gene matches. The CDR3 reads CASDGGATGELFF. CDR3 bases: TGTGCCAGCGACGGGGGGGCAACCGGGGAGCTGTTTTTT.

This clonotype was found many times. The chain uses TRBV29-1 and TRBJ2-5; D is uncertain. This CDR3 has 11 amino acids. Germline lookup yields CDR1 SQVTM and CDR2 ANQGSEA. CDR3 sequence reads: CGATPSQTQYF. For the CDR3, the DNA is TGCGGCGCTACTCCCAGCCAGACCCAGTACTTC.

This rearrangement joins TRBV11-2 to TRBJ2-1; no clear D gene. The CDR3 has 16 amino acids. Deletions cut 5 bases from V and 0 bases from J, with 14 bases between. CDR1 and CDR2 from the germline V gene are SGHAT and FQNNGV. Written as DNA, the CDR3 is TGTGCCAGCAGCCCGGGCGCGCAGAGCTCCTACAATGAGCAGTTCTTC. Translated: CASSPGAQSSYNEQFF.

The table lists this clonotype with a count of one. The chain is built from TRBV5-1 and TRBJ1-1; TRBD1 agrees at 9 bases. The CDR3 extends over 16 amino acids. The germline CDR1 and CDR2 sequences are SGHRS and YFSETQ. Losses at the gene ends were 5 bases for V and 5 bases for J; bases not matched to a gene: 13. This chain's CDR3 is CASRPGDRVDETEAFF. The CDR3 bases are TGCGCCAGCAGACCTGGGGACAGGGTGGATGAGACTGAAGCTTTCTTT.

Ten or more counts support this clonotype. For the CDR3, the DNA is TGTGCCAGCAGTTTAGGGCGGCGCTATGGCTACACCTTC. Translated, it gives CASSLGRRYGYTF. The rearrangement uses TRBV12-3 or TRBV12-4 and TRBJ1-2, with no clear D. Trimming removed 1 base from V and 4 bases from J, with 7 bases in between. The CDR3 loop spans 13 amino acids.